A single TCR beta chain is shown here with its context. The antigen is not known. The data were taken from a study of cytomegalovirus exposure and HLA in healthy donors. General study findings and limits: Some public TCRs appeared in many individuals, while most sequences were rare.

60 Vbeta and 13 Jbeta primers were used in PCR. This table comes from immunoSEQ multiplex PCR, and its TCRdb copy is limited to in-frame clones, with some not included. The table shows around 110,000 clones, with around three quarters occurring only once. Looked up from germline, CDR1 is SEHNR and CDR2 is FQNEAQ (reference sequence). V was cut by 5 bases and J by 2 bases, with 9 bases left in between. CDR3 length: 14 amino acids. Sequencing used PBMCs. This TCR was recovered from a man younger than 40 in good health and CMV-seropositive. The V gene is TRBV7-9, the J gene TRBJ1-4, with D hard to call. Written as DNA, the CDR3 is TGTGCCAGCAGCCGGGATGTGACTAATGAAAAACTGTTTTTT. The encoded protein is CASSRDVTNEKLFF.